What follows describes a single TCR beta chain. Its specificity is not known. An end of the junction differs from the germline gene, which may be a read error. The source of the sample is a study of metastatic and nonmetastatic thyroid tumors. Study context: Where malignant and benign thyroid patients were concerned, repertoires were compared across blood and tumor or nodule tissue.

Study-wide results and caveats: Significantly higher TCR beta diversity was reportedly seen in malignant thyroid tumors than benign nodules, in blood and tumor.

Patients underwent thyroid surgery, and none had received any treatment before it. In the source study's methods: To classify distant metastasis in papillary thyroid cancer, a model was built from CDR3 differences across clinicopathological groups. TCRdb re-called clones from the PCR reads using MiXCR. TCRdb, not the authors, supplied the V and J calls. Here the sample spans approximately 32,000 clones, about a fifth being singletons. The V gene's germline CDR1 is SGHRS and CDR2 YFSETQ. The CDR3 has 17 amino acids. The chain combines TRBV5-1 with TRBJ1-3, with 8 positions matching TRBD1. The receptor's source is a male donor with papillary thyroid cancer or a benign thyroid nodule (not recorded which). Some clones in this sample may be carry-over from other donors' samples. Sequencing was done on a sample of tumor tissue. CDR3 amino acids: CASRLTGDLFSRNTIYF. The CDR3 region has the DNA TGCGCCAGCCGATTGACAGGGGACCTATTCTCTCGAAACACCATATATTTT.